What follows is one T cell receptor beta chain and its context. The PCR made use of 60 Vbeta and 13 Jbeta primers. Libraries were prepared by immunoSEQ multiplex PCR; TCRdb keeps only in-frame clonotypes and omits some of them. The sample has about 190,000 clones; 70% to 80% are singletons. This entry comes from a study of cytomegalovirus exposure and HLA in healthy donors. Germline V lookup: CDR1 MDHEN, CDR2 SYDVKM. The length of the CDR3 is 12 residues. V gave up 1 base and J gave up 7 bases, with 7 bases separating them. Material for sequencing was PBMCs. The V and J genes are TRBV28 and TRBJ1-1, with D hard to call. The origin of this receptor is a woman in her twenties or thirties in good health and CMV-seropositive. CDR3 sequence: CASSLSRDEAFF. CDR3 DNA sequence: TGTGCCAGCAGTTTATCCCGGGATGAAGCTTTCTTT.